This T cell receptor (beta chain) emerged from a study of identical twins. A universal primer site came from template switching; cDNA carried unique molecular identifiers. MiXCR, applied by TCRdb to the 5' RACE reads, yields one record per CDR3 protein. The table shows 600,000 to 700,000 distinct CDR3 sequences, with less than 25% occurring only once. This clonotype was seen at least ten times. These same records also appear under a second study, on T cells expressing NK-cell markers. This second study says: Each of several donors carried dominant NKG2C+ clonotypes accounting for about 1.0-8% of CD8+ T cells. No clear determination of HCMV specificity was made for expanded NKG2C+ T cell clones.

What was sequenced was PBMCs. This clonotype was sampled from a woman between 18 and 30 years old in good health.

DNA for the CDR3: TGCAGTGCTAGGGTCGGAAATGAGCAGTTCTTC. Translating it yields CSARVGNEQFF. The rearrangement joins TRBV20-1 to TRBJ2-1; D remains ambiguous. The germline gives CDR1 DFQATT, CDR2 SNEGSKA (reference sequence). The V gene lost 3 bases and the J gene lost 7 bases, with 7 bases spanning the gap. This CDR3 has 11 amino acids.